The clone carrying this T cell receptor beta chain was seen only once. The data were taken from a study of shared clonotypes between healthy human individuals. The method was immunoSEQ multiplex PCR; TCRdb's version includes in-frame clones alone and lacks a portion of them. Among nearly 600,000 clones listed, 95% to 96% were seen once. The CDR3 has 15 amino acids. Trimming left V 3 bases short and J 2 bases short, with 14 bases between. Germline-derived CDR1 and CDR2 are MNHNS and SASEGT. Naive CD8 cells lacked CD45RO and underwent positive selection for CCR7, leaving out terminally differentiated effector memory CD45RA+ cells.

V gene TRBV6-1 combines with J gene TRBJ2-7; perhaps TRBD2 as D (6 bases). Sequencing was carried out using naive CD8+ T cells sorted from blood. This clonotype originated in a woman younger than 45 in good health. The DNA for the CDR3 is TGTGCCAGCAGTGAGGGGAGGATACTCGCCTACGAGCAGTACTTC. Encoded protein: CASSEGRILAYEQYF.